The present entry profiles one TCR beta chain with its context. The data originate from a study of PD-L1 blockade in urothelial cancer. In the study overall: Individuals in the cohort had been given 0 to 3 earlier chemotherapy regimens. The median number of T cells present in blood samples was roughly 130,000.

The CDR3 contains 13 residues. Germline V gives CDR1 MNHNS, CDR2 SASEGT. Trimming at V came to 2 bases and at J to 11 bases, leaving 5 bases not matched to a gene. Produced via immunoSEQ multiplex PCR; TCRdb's table is partial and in-frame only. The sample carries 20,000 to 30,000 clones, roughly nine tenths recorded once. This material consisted of PBMCs, taken around atezolizumab (anti-PD-L1) treatment. The sequence was collected from a man between 45 and 60 years old with urothelial cancer. The chain joins TRBV6-1 to TRBJ2-1; 8 positions match TRBD1. In DNA, the CDR3 is TGTGCCAGCAGTGAATCCCGACAGGGGAAGCAGTTCTTC. Translated, it gives CASSESRQGKQFF.